What follows are 27 T cell receptor beta chains derived from one specimen sequenced in a study of blood T cells in healthy people across ages (dated by TCRdb to the mid-2010s). Library preparation was by 5' RACE. A second PCR of about 6 to 12 cycles was performed with a sample-barcoded 5' primer and a J-beta primer mix. TCRdb passed the public sequencing reads through fastp at Q25 and MiXCR, retaining productive beta sequences. Each record represents a unique CDR3 protein, reported with the most common genes and DNA among its rows. For this sample the table gives 1,800,000 or so distinct CDR3 sequences, of which 39% were detected only once. The leading ten clones occupy about 23% of the sample. Sequenced: blood. These receptors came from a human donor in good health.

This clonotype was picked up a small number of times. The chain links TRBV25-1 to TRBJ2-6; 8 bases line up with TRBD1. V gave up 0 bases and J gave up 12 bases; unmatched junction bases: 13. The CDR3 is 17 residues long. Germline loops: CDR1 MGHDK, CDR2 SYGVNS. The CDR3 spells CASSEYQGVQGAAVLTF. Written as DNA, the CDR3 is TGTGCCAGCAGTGAATATCAGGGCGTCCAGGGGGCGGCCGTCCTGACTTTC.

This clonotype was seen just once. This chain uses TRBV21-1 with TRBJ2-1. TRBV21-1 is a listed pseudogene. The CDR3 runs to 15 residues. DNA of the CDR3: TGTGCCAGCAGCAAAGGGTCAAGGAGACCCCAGAAGCAGTTCTTC. Protein product: CASSKGSRRPQKQFF.

V gene TRBV5-6 combines with J gene TRBJ2-5; 11 nucleotides agree with TRBD1. Trimming cost V 4 bases and J 2 bases; bases outside gene matches: 4. CDR3 length: 15 amino acids. Looked up from germline, CDR1 is SGHDT and CDR2 is YYEEEE. CDR3 amino acids: CASSIGTGGQETQYF. Written as DNA, the CDR3 is TGTGCCAGCAGCATAGGGACAGGGGGACAAGAGACCCAGTACTTC.

A few counts support this clonotype. V gene TRBV4-3 combines with J gene TRBJ2-6; weak D call: TRBD1 (5 bases). This CDR3 is 18 amino acids long. Trimming took 1 base from V and 0 from J, leaving 13 bases between them. Germline V CDR1 and CDR2: LGHNA, YSLEER. The DNA for the CDR3 is TGCGCCAGCAGCCAAGTTCCCGACAGCTACTCTGGGGCCAACGTCCTGACTTTC. It yields the protein CASSQVPDSYSGANVLTF.

The chain combines TRBV9 with TRBJ2-7; D is undetermined. V was trimmed by 3 bases and J by 0 bases, leaving 10 bases between them. Germline CDR1 reads SGDLS; CDR2 reads YYNGEE. This CDR3 has 14 residues. The CDR3 DNA follows: TGTGCCAGCAGCGCGGACGGGCGCTCCTACGAGCAGTACTTC. Translation gives CASSADGRSYEQYF.

The chain couples TRBV12-3 or TRBV12-4 to TRBJ2-7, with TRBD1 as a possible D gene (5 bases). The CDR3 is 14 amino acids. V was trimmed by 2 bases and J by 5 bases, leaving 13 bases between them. The CDR3 here is CASSLSRAPHEQYF. CDR3 in DNA: TGTGCCAGCAGTTTATCCAGGGCCCCCCACGAGCAGTACTTC.

This chain uses TRBV5-4 with TRBJ2-7; D gene unclear. V was trimmed by 5 bases and J by 0 bases, leaving 12 bases between them. CDR3 length equals 14 residues. In germline, CDR1 is SGHNT, CDR2 YYREEE (reference sequence). The CDR3 DNA is TGTGCCAGCAGTTCTACAGCTTCCTCCTACGAGCAGTACTTC. Translating it yields CASSSTASSYEQYF.

With regard to this clonotype: Compared with germline, one end of the junction differs, possibly owing to a read error. CDR3 amino acids: CANSLAQGYGEQYF. The CDR3, as DNA: TGTGCCAACAGCTTGGCCCAAGGATACGGCGAGCAGTACTTC. The J gene is TRBJ2-7, the V gene TRBV5-5; D unresolved. Per the germline V gene, CDR1 is SGHKS and CDR2 is YYEKEE (reference sequence). The CDR3 has 14 amino acids. The full variable domain, with the rest looked up from reference TRBV5-5 and TRBJ2-7, is DAGVTQSPTHLIKTRGQQVTLRCSPISGHKSVSWYQQVLGQGPQFIFQYYEKEERGRGNFPDRFSARQFPNYSSELNVNALLLGDSALYLCANSLAQGYGEQYFGPGTRLTVT.

This clonotype was recorded once. This chain uses TRBV20-1 with TRBJ2-3; 10 bases line up with TRBD2. Losses at the gene ends were 6 bases for V and 3 bases for J; bases not matched to a gene: 6. This CDR3 contains 14 residues. Looked up from germline, CDR1 is DFQATT and CDR2 is SNEGSKA (reference sequence). The CDR3 loop is CSAPPAGGTDTQYF. The CDR3 DNA reads as TGCAGTGCCCCCCCAGCGGGGGGGACAGATACGCAGTATTTT.

This clonotype came up a few times. The chain joins TRBV20-1 to TRBJ2-1; D is undetermined. V lost 5 bases and J lost 0, with 11 bases in between. Germline assignment: CDR1 DFQATT and CDR2 SNEGSKA (reference sequence). The CDR3 runs to 14 residues. CDR3 sequence: CSAVRISSYNEQFF. The DNA for the CDR3 is TGCAGTGCTGTTCGGATCAGCTCCTACAATGAGCAGTTCTTC.

This clonotype was seen a few times. The chain is built from TRBV11-2 and TRBJ2-3; tentatively, D is TRBD1 (6 bases). The germline V and J ends were trimmed by 6 bases and 6 bases, with 16 bases remaining between them. The CDR3 has 14 amino acids. Germline CDR1 SGHAT, CDR2 FQNNGV. The CDR3 spells CASRRLQGQDTQYF. Here the CDR3 DNA reads TGTGCCAGCAGAAGATTACAGGGTCAGGATACGCAGTATTTT.

This chain links TRBV29-1 with TRBJ2-7; D gene unclear. V lost 6 bases to trimming and J lost 6 bases, with 24 bases between them. This CDR3 has 15 residues. Germline V gives CDR1 SQVTM, CDR2 ANQGSEA. For the CDR3, the DNA is TGCAGCGTAGAAACGGGTGGGCCTGGAGTGAGCGAGCAGTACTTC. Protein: CSVETGGPGVSEQYF.

This chain connects TRBV6-2 or TRBV6-3 to TRBJ2-6; D not resolved. This CDR3 comprises 16 residues. V was cut by 2 bases and J by 0 bases, with 8 bases left in between. CDR1 and CDR2 from the germline V gene are MNHEY and SVGEGT. The CDR3 bases are TGTGCCAGCAGTTACAATCGCTGCTCTGGGGCCAACGTCCTGACTTTC. It specifies CASSYNRCSGANVLTF.

This clonotype was recorded a few times. The chain links TRBV9 to TRBJ2-7, with D unresolved. Germline assignment: CDR1 SGDLS and CDR2 YYNGEE. The V end lost 1 base, the J end lost 0 bases, and 11 bases lay between the germline ends. CDR3 size: 15 residues. The CDR3 DNA reads as TGTGCCAGCAGCGTATACGCCGAACCCTCCTACGAGCAGTACTTC. Amino acid sequence: CASSVYAEPSYEQYF.

The chain is built from TRBV18 and TRBJ1-4; the D gene is possibly TRBD1 (6 bases). The CDR3 totals 14 residues. Germline V lookup: CDR1 KGHSH, CDR2 LQKENI. V shed 8 bases and J shed 6 bases, with 16 bases lying between them. The CDR3 protein is CASGTWGADEKLFF. DNA for the CDR3: TGTGCCAGCGGAACGTGGGGGGCGGATGAAAAACTGTTTTTT.

V gene TRBV7-9 combines with J gene TRBJ2-3, with 8 bases that match TRBD2. CDR3 length: 17 amino acids. Germline lookup yields CDR1 SEHNR and CDR2 FQNEAQ (reference sequence). V was pared by 5 bases and J by 0 bases, with 10 bases of the junction left unmatched. CDR3 in DNA: TGTGCCAGCAGCCCCGATTTGAGCGGGGGCAGCACAGATACGCAGTATTTT. It specifies CASSPDLSGGSTDTQYF.

A few counts support this clonotype. The chain carries TRBV20-1 and TRBJ2-5; TRBD1 agrees at 7 bases. The CDR3 covers 14 residues. In germline, CDR1 is DFQATT, CDR2 SNEGSKA (reference sequence). V was pared by 5 bases and J by 2 bases, with 8 bases of the junction left unmatched. DNA for the CDR3: TGCAGTGCTCCTAGGGGGCTGGGGCAAGAGACCCAGTACTTC. Translating gives CSAPRGLGQETQYF.

CDR3 in DNA: TGCAGTGCTTGCAGAGAGCCCGATAATGAAAAACTGTTTTTT. Its protein product is CSACREPDNEKLFF. This chain joins TRBV20-1 and TRBJ1-4, with unresolved D. The ends were cut back, 5 bases at V and 4 bases at J, with 14 bases in the middle. Looked up from germline, CDR1 is DFQATT and CDR2 is SNEGSKA (reference sequence). The CDR3 has 14 residues.

This clonotype has just a few counts. The genes are TRBV28 and TRBJ2-5; tentatively, D is TRBD1 (6 bases). The germline V and J ends were trimmed by 3 bases and 0 bases, with 17 bases remaining between them. The germline V gene encodes CDR1 MDHEN and CDR2 SYDVKM. The CDR3 is 17 residues long. The CDR3 DNA is TGTGCCAGCAGTTTTTCTTTTTTCGGGACATACCAAGAGACCCAGTACTTC. Translated, it gives CASSFSFFGTYQETQYF.

The CDR3 sequence: CASSLVPTGITSERYF. The CDR3 DNA sequence: TGTGCCAGCAGCCTTGTGCCCACCGGGATAACCTCCGAGCGGTACTTC. The V gene is TRBV5-6, the J gene TRBJ2-4, with a possible D match to TRBD2 (5 bases). Trimming took off 4 bases at V and 15 bases at J, with 29 bases between the two ends. The germline gives CDR1 SGHDT, CDR2 YYEEEE. The CDR3 loop spans 16 amino acids.

The table lists this clonotype with a few counts. V usage is TRBV11-2 and J usage is TRBJ2-1; D remains ambiguous. This CDR3 is built from 17 residues. V lost 2 bases and J 0 bases, leaving 14 bases between the germline ends. Germline CDR1 is SGHAT and CDR2 is FQNNGV. This chain's CDR3 is CASSLYGRAFSYNEQFF. The CDR3 DNA follows: TGTGCCAGCAGCTTATACGGGCGTGCCTTCTCCTACAATGAGCAGTTCTTC.

V usage is TRBV20-1 and J usage is TRBJ2-1, with D unclear. The CDR3 totals 11 residues. CDR1 DFQATT and CDR2 SNEGSKA come from the germline V gene (reference sequence). V dropped 4 bases and J dropped 5 bases, with 6 bases sitting between them. CDR3 residues: CSANRHNEQFF. The CDR3 nucleotides are TGCAGTGCTAACCGGCACAATGAGCAGTTCTTC.

This clonotype was detected a few times. The chain employs TRBV10-2 and TRBJ1-2; D unresolved. The CDR3 consists of 13 residues. The germline V and J ends were trimmed by 3 bases and 8 bases, with 13 bases remaining between them. In germline, CDR1 is WSHSY, CDR2 SAAADI. The CDR3 DNA sequence: TGCGCCAGCAGTGATTCCGGGATCGACGGCTACACCTTC. Translating it yields CASSDSGIDGYTF.

The chain combines TRBV28 with TRBJ2-4, with D possibly matching TRBD2 (6 bases). Trimming took 4 bases from V and 9 from J, leaving 13 bases between them. The CDR3 totals 13 residues. CDR1 and CDR2 from the germline V gene are MDHEN and SYDVKM. Here the CDR3 DNA reads TGTGCCAGCAGTTCCGCGGGATGGGCCATTCAGTACTTC. It encodes CASSSAGWAIQYF. The variable domain in full, completed from reference TRBV28 and TRBJ2-4, reads DVKVTQSSRYLVKRTGEKVFLECVQDMDHENMFWYRQDPGLGLRLIYFSYDVKMKEKGDIPEGYSVSREKKERFSLILESASTNQTSMYLCASSSAGWAIQYFGAGTRLSVL.

This chain uses TRBV10-3 with TRBJ1-2; 7 bases fit TRBD1. CDR1 and CDR2 from the germline V gene are ENHRY and SYGVKD. The CDR3 runs 14 residues. Trimming at V came to 0 bases and at J to 12 bases, leaving 10 bases not matched to a gene. The CDR3 DNA reads as TGTGCCATCAGTGAGTCGAAGGGGCTCCAGGGGGACACCTTC. Protein: CAISESKGLQGDTF.

The V gene is TRBV3-1, the J gene TRBJ1-2; 8 nucleotides line up with TRBD1. Trimming took 8 bases from V and 4 from J; bases not matched to a gene: 9. This CDR3 region has 14 residues. The V gene's germline CDR1 is LGHDT and CDR2 YNNKEL (reference sequence). The CDR3 DNA follows: TGTGCCAGCGGAGAACCAGGGGGCGGCTATGGCTACACCTTC. It translates to CASGEPGGGYGYTF. The entire variable domain, with the rest obtained from reference TRBV3-1 and TRBJ1-2, is as follows: DTAVSQTPKYLVTQMGNDKSIKCEQNLGHDTMYWYKQDSKKFLKIMFSYNNKELIINETVPNRFSPKSPDKAHLNLHINSLELGDSAVYFCASGEPGGGYGYTFGSGTRLTVV.

The chain is built from TRBV5-4 and TRBJ2-1, with D perhaps given as TRBD1 or TRBD2 (5 bases each). This CDR3 spans 15 amino acids. The V end was cut by 0 bases, the J end by 5 bases, with 12 bases between. CDR1 and CDR2 from the germline V gene are SGHNT and YYREEE (reference sequence). CDR3 nucleotides: TGTGCCAGCAGCTTGGGGTGGGACGGCAACAATGAGCAGTTCTTC. Its translation is CASSLGWDGNNEQFF.